Detailed here is one TCR beta chain. Its target is not known. This specimen belongs to a study of cytomegalovirus exposure and HLA in healthy donors. Study observations and caveats: Accounts indicate the classifier identified cytomegalovirus status with strong specificity and sensitivity.

Germline V CDR1 and CDR2: LGHNT, FRNRAP. The CDR3 totals 14 residues. Trimming took 3 bases from V and 2 from J; bases not matched to a gene: 1. The PCR made use of 60 Vbeta and 13 Jbeta primers. Repertoires were generated with immunoSEQ multiplex PCR, while TCRdb's copy carries only in-frame clones and drops some. In the table there are 90,000 to 120,000 clones, over 70% of which are singletons. V is TRBV12-5 and J is TRBJ2-3; 8 bases are shared with TRBD2. The material sequenced was PBMCs. This receptor was identified in a man aged 25 to 40 in good health and CMV-seronegative. The CDR3 reads CASGLAGVTDTQYF. The CDR3 coding sequence is TGTGCTAGTGGTTTAGCGGGAGTCACAGATACGCAGTATTTT.